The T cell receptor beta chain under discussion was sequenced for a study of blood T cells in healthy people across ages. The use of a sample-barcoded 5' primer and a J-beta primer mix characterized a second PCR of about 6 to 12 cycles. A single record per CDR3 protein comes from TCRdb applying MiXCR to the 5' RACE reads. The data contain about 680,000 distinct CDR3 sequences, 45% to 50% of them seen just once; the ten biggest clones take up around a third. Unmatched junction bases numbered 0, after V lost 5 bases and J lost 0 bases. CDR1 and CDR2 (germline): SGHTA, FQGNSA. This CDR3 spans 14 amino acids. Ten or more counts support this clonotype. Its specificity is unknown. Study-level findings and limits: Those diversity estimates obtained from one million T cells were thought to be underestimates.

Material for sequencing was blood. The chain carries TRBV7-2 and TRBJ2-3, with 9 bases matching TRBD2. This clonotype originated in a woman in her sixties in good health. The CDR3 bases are TGTGCCAGCAGCACTAGCGGGAGCACAGATACGCAGTATTTT. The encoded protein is CASSTSGSTDTQYF.